The entry that follows covers one T cell receptor (beta chain) sequence. The target antigen is unknown. The CDR3 goes on 3 residues after the read ends, and that part is filled in from the germline J gene. All donors had a single incident cervical HPV16 infection, not prevalent. The data originate from a study of T cells in women clearing cervical HPV infection. The CDR3 runs 11 residues. Trimming pared 5 bases from V and 0 bases from J, leaving 4 bases between. Germline assignment: CDR1 DFQATT and CDR2 SNEGSKA (reference sequence). Only in-frame clones appear in the TCRdb table, and some are missing; sequencing was by immunoSEQ multiplex PCR. The ten most abundant clones cover approximately 15% of a sample with more than 15,000 clones. Notes on the study in general: Timing of associations relative to infection is unclear; T-cell subsets were not isolated. Unknown T-cell numbers per sample may underlie the richness differences. CIN3+ cases had significantly higher TCR repertoire richness than controls, but evenness did not differ.

What was sequenced was blood buffy coat. The receptor was isolated from a woman between 18 and 70 years old with a cervical HPV16 infection that either progressed to CIN3+ or cleared (not recorded which). The chain couples TRBV20-1 to TRBJ1-2; D is unresolved. The CDR3 loop reads CSAVTNYGYTF. The CDR3 bases that were read are TGCAGTGCTGTCACTAACTATGGC.